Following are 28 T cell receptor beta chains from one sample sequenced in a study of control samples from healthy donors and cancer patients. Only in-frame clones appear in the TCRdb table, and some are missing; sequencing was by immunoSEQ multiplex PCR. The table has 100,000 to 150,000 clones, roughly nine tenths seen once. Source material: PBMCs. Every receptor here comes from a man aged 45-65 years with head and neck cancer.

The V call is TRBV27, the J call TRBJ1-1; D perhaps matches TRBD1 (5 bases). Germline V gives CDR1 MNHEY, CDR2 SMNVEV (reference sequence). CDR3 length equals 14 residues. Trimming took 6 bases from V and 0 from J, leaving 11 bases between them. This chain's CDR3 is CASRRGDMNTEAFF. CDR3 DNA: TGTGCCAGCAGACGAGGGGATATGAACACTGAAGCTTTCTTT.

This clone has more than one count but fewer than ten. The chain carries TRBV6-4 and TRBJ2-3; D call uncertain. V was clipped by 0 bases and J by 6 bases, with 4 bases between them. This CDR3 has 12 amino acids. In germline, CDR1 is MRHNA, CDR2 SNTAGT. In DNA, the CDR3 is TGTGCCAGCAGTGACTCGGGGGATACGCAGTATTTT. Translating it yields CASSDSGDTQYF.

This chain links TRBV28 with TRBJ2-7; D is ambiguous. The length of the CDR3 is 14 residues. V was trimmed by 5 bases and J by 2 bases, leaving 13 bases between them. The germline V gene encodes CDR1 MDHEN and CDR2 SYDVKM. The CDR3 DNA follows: TGTGCCAGCAGTCCATCGGGTAGTACCTACGAGCAGTACTTC. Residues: CASSPSGSTYEQYF.

CDR3 coding DNA: TGTGCCAGCAGACCACAGGGGTTCATGAACACTGAAGCTTTCTTT. Encoded protein: CASRPQGFMNTEAFF. The chain links TRBV6-5 to TRBJ1-1; the match to TRBD1 covers 7 bases. Trimming at V came to 6 bases and at J to 0 bases, leaving 7 bases not matched to a gene. CDR3 size: 15 residues. Looked up from germline, CDR1 is MNHEY and CDR2 is SVGAGI.

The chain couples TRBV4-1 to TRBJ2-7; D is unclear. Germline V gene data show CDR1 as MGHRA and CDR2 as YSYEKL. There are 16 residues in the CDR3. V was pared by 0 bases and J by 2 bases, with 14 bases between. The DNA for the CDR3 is TGCGCCAGCAGCCAAGAATGGGCCTCAAGCCCCTACGAGCAGTACTTC. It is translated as CASSQEWASSPYEQYF.

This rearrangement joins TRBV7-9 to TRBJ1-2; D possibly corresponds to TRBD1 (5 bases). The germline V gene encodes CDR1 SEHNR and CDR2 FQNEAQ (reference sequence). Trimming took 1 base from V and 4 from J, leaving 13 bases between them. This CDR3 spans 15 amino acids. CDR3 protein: CASSLEGRRGYGYTF. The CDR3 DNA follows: TGTGCCAGCAGCTTAGAGGGCAGGAGGGGCTATGGCTACACCTTC.

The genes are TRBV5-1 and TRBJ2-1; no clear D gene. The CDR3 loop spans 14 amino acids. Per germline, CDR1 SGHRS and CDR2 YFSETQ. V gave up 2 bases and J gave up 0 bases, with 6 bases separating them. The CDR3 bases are TGCGCCAGCAGCTTAGGTACCTCCTACAATGAGCAGTTCTTC. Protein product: CASSLGTSYNEQFF.

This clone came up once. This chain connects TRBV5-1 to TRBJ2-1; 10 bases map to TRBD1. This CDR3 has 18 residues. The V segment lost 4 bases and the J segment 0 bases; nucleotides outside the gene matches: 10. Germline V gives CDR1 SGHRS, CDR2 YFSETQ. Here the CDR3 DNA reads TGCGCCAGCAGCAACGGACAGGGGGTAGGGAGCTCCTACAATGAGCAGTTCTTC. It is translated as CASSNGQGVGSSYNEQFF.

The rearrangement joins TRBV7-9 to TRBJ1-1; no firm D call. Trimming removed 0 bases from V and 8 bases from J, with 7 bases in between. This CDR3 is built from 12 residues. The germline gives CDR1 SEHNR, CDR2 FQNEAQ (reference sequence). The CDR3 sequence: CASSLAQSEAFF. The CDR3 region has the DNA TGTGCCAGCAGCTTAGCGCAGTCAGAAGCTTTCTTT.

The CDR3 spells CASSPTRLAGTYEQYF. In DNA form, the CDR3 reads TGTGCCAGCAGTCCGACCAGACTAGCGGGTACATACGAGCAGTACTTC. The V gene is TRBV27, the J gene TRBJ2-7; 10 bases are shared with TRBD2. CDR3 length: 16 residues. After removal of 5 bases from V and 4 bases from J, the junction contained 11 bases not matched to a gene. CDR1 and CDR2 (germline): MNHEY, SMNVEV (reference sequence).

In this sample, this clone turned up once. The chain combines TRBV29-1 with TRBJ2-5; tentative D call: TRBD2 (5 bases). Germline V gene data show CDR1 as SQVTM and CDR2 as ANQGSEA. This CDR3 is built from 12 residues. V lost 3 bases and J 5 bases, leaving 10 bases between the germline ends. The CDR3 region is CSVDGTGETQYF. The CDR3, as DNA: TGCAGCGTTGATGGTACGGGGGAGACCCAGTACTTC.

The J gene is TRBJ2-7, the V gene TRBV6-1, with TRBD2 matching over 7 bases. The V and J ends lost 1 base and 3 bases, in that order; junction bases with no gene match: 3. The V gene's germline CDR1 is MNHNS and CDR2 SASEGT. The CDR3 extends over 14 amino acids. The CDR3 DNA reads TGTGCCAGCAGTGAAGGCGGGAGCCTCTACGAGCAGTACTTC. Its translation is CASSEGGSLYEQYF.

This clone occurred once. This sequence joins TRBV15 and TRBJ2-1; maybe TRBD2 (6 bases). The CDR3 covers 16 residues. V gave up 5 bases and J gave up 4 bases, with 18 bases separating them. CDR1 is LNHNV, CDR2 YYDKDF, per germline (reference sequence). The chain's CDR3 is CATSGFGRSIYNEQFF. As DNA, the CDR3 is TGTGCCACCAGCGGTTTTGGGAGGTCAATTTACAATGAGCAGTTCTTC.

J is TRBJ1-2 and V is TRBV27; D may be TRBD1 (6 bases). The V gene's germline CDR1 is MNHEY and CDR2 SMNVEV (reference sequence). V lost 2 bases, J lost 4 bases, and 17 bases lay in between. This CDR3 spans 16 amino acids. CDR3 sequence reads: CASSLGGRGAGYGYTF. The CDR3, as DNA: TGTGCCAGCAGTTTAGGGGGCAGGGGAGCGGGCTATGGCTACACCTTC.

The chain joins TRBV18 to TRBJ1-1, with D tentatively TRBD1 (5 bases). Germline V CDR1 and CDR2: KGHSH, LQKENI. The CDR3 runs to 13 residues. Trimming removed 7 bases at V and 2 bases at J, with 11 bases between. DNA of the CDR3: TGTGCCAGCTTTCTGGGGGAAAACACTGAAGCTTTCTTT. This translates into CASFLGENTEAFF.

The CDR3 loop reads CASSLAGGNTGELFF. In DNA, the CDR3 is TGTGCCAGCAGCTTAGCGGGCGGGAACACCGGGGAGCTGTTTTTT. The chain employs TRBV7-6 and TRBJ2-2; D unclear. Trimming took off 0 bases at V and 1 base at J, with 6 bases between the two ends. Germline-derived CDR1 and CDR2 are SGHVS and FNYEAQ. CDR3 length: 15 amino acids.

The CDR3, as DNA: TGTGCCAGCAGCCATGGACCTAACTATGGCTACACCTTC. Its protein product is CASSHGPNYGYTF. The chain joins TRBV3-1 (or the pseudogene TRBV3-2) to TRBJ1-2; D not certain. V was pared by 3 bases and J by 0 bases, with 5 bases between. The CDR3 covers 13 residues. Germline-derived CDR1 and CDR2 are LGHDT and YNNKEL (reference sequence).

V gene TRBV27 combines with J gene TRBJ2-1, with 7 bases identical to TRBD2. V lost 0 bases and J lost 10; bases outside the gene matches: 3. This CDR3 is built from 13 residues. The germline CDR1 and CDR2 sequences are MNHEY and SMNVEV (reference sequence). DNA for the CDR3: TGTGCCAGCAGTTTATCGGTGGGAGGGGAGCAGTTCTTC. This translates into CASSLSVGGEQFF.

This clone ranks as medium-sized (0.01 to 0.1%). The CDR3 sequence is CASRSQGEGGYTF. The CDR3 DNA is TGTGCCAGCAGATCACAGGGGGAGGGTGGCTACACCTTC. This sequence joins TRBV6-5 and TRBJ1-2; 8 nucleotides align to TRBD1. The CDR3 is 13 residues long. CDR1 MNHEY and CDR2 SVGAGI come from the germline V gene. The V gene end was trimmed by 6 bases and the J gene end by 7 bases; junction bases not matched to a gene: 7.

CDR3 amino acids: CASSLAIRYEQYF. The CDR3 bases are TGTGCCAGTTCCCTGGCCATACGCTACGAGCAGTACTTC. The chain carries TRBV28 and TRBJ2-7; D unclear. V dropped 9 bases and J dropped 3 bases, with 15 bases sitting between them. This CDR3 is 13 amino acids long. Germline V gene lookup returns CDR1 MDHEN and CDR2 SYDVKM.

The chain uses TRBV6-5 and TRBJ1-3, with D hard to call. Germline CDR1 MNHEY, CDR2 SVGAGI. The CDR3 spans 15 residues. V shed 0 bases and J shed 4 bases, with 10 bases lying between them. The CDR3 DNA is TGTGCCAGCAGTTACTCGACGACGGCGGGAAACACCATATATTTT. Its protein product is CASSYSTTAGNTIYF.

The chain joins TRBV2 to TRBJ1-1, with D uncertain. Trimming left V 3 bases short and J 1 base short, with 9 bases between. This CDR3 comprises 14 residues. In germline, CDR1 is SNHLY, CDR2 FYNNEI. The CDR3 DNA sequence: TGTGCCAGCAGTGATGGGCAGCCGAACACTGAAGCTTTCTTT. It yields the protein CASSDGQPNTEAFF.

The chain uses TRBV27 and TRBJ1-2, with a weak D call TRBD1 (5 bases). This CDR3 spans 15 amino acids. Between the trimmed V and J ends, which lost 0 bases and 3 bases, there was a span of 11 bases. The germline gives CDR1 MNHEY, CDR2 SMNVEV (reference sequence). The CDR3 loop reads CASSLSIRGDYGYTF. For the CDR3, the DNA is TGTGCCAGCAGTTTATCGATAAGGGGTGACTATGGCTACACCTTC.

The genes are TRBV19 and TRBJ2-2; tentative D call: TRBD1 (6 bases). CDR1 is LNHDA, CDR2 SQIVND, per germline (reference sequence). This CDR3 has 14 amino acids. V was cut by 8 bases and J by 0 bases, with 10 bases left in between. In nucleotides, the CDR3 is TGTGCCAGTCGAACAGGGACGAACACCGGGGAGCTGTTTTTT. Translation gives CASRTGTNTGELFF.

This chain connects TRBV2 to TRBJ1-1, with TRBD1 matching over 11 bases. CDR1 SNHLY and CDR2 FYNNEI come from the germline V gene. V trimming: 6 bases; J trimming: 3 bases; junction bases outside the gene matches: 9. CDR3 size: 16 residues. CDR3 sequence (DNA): TGTGCCAGCAGGGGGGACAGGGGGTCGGTATACACTGAAGCTTTCTTT. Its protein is CASRGDRGSVYTEAFF. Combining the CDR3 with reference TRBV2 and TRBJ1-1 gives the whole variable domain EPEVTQTPSHQVTQMGQEVILRCVPISNHLYFYWYRQILGQKVEFLVSFYNNEISEKSEIFDDQFSVERPDGSNFTLKIRSTKLEDSAMYFCASRGDRGSVYTEAFFGQGTRLTVV.

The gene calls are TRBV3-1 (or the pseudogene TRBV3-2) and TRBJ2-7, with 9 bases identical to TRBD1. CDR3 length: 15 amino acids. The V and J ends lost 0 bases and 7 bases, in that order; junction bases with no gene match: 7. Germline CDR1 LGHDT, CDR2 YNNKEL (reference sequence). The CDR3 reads CASSQDMGTGREQYF. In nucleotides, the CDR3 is TGTGCCAGCAGCCAAGATATGGGGACAGGGCGGGAGCAGTACTTC.

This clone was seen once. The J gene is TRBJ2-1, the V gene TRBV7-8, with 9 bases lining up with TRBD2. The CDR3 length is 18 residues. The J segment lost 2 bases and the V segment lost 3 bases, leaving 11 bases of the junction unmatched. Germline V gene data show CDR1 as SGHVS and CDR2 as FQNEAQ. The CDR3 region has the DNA TGTGCCAGCAGCTTGGGGCTAGCGGGGAGCTTAACCTACAATGAGCAGTTCTTC. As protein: CASSLGLAGSLTYNEQFF.

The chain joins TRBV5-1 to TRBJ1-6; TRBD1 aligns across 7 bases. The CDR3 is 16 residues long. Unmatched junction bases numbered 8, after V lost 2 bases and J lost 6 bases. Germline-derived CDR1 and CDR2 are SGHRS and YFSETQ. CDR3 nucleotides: TGCGCCAGCAGCTTTTCCGGGACAGCAACTAATTCACCCCTCCACTTT. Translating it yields CASSFSGTATNSPLHF.